These 30 T cell receptor beta chains originate from one sample sequenced in a study of blood T cell repertoires in COVID-19. Produced via immunoSEQ multiplex PCR; TCRdb's table is partial and in-frame only. The sample carries 150,000 to 200,000 clones, about 86% recorded once. Sequences were obtained from peripheral blood. The origin of the receptors is a woman aged 55-69 years with COVID-19, enrolled during active disease.

The chain couples TRBV20-1 to TRBJ2-1; D is unresolved. Per the germline V gene, CDR1 is DFQATT and CDR2 is SNEGSKA (reference sequence). This CDR3 contains 10 residues. Trimming removed 4 bases at V and 5 bases at J, with 3 bases between. The CDR3 loop is CSATDNEQFF. CDR3 bases: TGCAGTGCTACCGACAATGAGCAGTTCTTC.

The rearrangement uses TRBV2 and TRBJ2-1, with 10 bases identical to TRBD2. The V segment lost 3 bases and the J segment 7 bases; nucleotides outside the gene matches: 3. The CDR3 length is 14 residues. The germline CDR1 and CDR2 sequences are SNHLY and FYNNEI. The CDR3 DNA reads TGTGCCAGCAGTGACGCTAGCGGGAGAAATGAGCAGTTCTTC. This translates into CASSDASGRNEQFF.

In nucleotides, the CDR3 is TGTGCCAGTAGTATGGGGGTACAGGGGGTCGACGAGCAGTACTTC. This encodes CASSMGVQGVDEQYF. The chain couples TRBV19 to TRBJ2-7; the match to TRBD1 covers 8 bases. The CDR3 sequence is 15 residues long. Germline values: CDR1 LNHDA, CDR2 SQIVND (reference sequence). Losses at the gene ends were 3 bases for V and 5 bases for J; bases not matched to a gene: 9.

This clone was observed a single time. The chain has TRBV9 and TRBJ1-3; no definite D call. The CDR3 totals 15 residues. Trimming removed 1 base at V and 4 bases at J, with 12 bases between. CDR1 and CDR2 from the germline V gene are SGDLS and YYNGEE. CDR3 bases: TGTGCCAGCAGCGTACTGGGCAAGGCGGGAAACACCATATATTTT. Translation: CASSVLGKAGNTIYF.

This chain uses TRBV27 with TRBJ2-1; 11 positions agree with TRBD1. V shed 2 bases and J 8 bases; nucleotides not matched to a gene: 5. The germline V gene has CDR1 MNHEY and CDR2 SMNVEV (reference sequence). The CDR3 totals 15 residues. CDR3 region: CASSLTGQGGYEQFF. CDR3 DNA: TGTGCCAGCAGTTTAACGGGACAGGGGGGCTATGAGCAGTTCTTC.

The rearrangement links TRBV10-3 to TRBJ2-3; D may be TRBD1 (5 bases). V was cut by 6 bases and J by 2 bases, with 15 bases left in between. The germline gives CDR1 ENHRY, CDR2 SYGVKD. The CDR3 has 15 residues. This CDR3 is CAIRTRALNTDTQYF. The CDR3 DNA is TGTGCCATCAGGACCAGGGCCCTGAACACAGATACGCAGTATTTT.

The chain links TRBV27 to TRBJ2-7; TRBD2 matches at 9 bases. CDR1 is MNHEY, CDR2 SMNVEV, per germline (reference sequence). V lost 1 base to trimming and J lost 6 bases; unmatched junction nucleotides: 4. The CDR3 spans 14 residues. The CDR3 is CASSLLAGAPEQYF. CDR3 sequence (DNA): TGTGCCAGCAGTTTATTAGCGGGAGCCCCCGAGCAGTACTTC.

The chain couples TRBV5-1 to TRBJ2-7; 13 bases line up with TRBD2. J was trimmed by 7 bases and V by 1 base; bases with no gene match: 2. The germline V gene encodes CDR1 SGHRS and CDR2 YFSETQ. This CDR3 is built from 14 residues. CDR3 amino acids: CASSLRTSGSEQYF. CDR3 bases: TGCGCCAGCAGCTTGCGGACTAGCGGGAGTGAGCAGTACTTC.

V and J are TRBV5-1 and TRBJ2-7, with 9 bases fitting TRBD2. V was pared by 0 bases and J by 1 base, with 2 bases of the junction left unmatched. The CDR3 runs 15 residues. Germline V gene lookup returns CDR1 SGHRS and CDR2 YFSETQ. In DNA, the CDR3 is TGCGCCAGCAGCTTGGGACTAGCGGATTCCTACGAGCAGTACTTC. This codes for CASSLGLADSYEQYF.

This chain joins TRBV9 and TRBJ2-1, with a weak D call TRBD1 (7 bases). Per the germline V gene, CDR1 is SGDLS and CDR2 is YYNGEE. V lost 3 bases, J lost 2 bases, and 18 bases lay in between. The length of the CDR3 is 17 residues. The CDR3 is CASSDDNRGGTYNEQFF. CDR3 DNA: TGTGCCAGCAGCGACGATAACAGGGGAGGCACCTACAATGAGCAGTTCTTC.

This CDR3 is CASSQESGGRGFVAKNIQYF. CDR3 nucleotides: TGTGCCAGCAGCCAAGAATCGGGAGGACGGGGTTTTGTGGCCAAAAACATTCAGTACTTC. The gene calls are TRBV3-1 (or the pseudogene TRBV3-2) and TRBJ2-4; 7 nucleotides match TRBD2. Looked up from germline, CDR1 is LGHDT and CDR2 is YNNKEL (reference sequence). This CDR3 comprises 20 residues. V was pared by 0 bases and J by 1 base, with 15 bases of the junction left unmatched.

This clone was detected only a few times. This chain links TRBV25-1 with TRBJ1-5, with 8 bases matching TRBD1. Germline V CDR1 and CDR2: MGHDK, SYGVNS. This CDR3 region has 17 residues. Trimming cost V 2 bases and J 1 base; bases outside gene matches: 7. The CDR3 loop reads CASSETSTGGSNQPQHF. CDR3 sequence (DNA): TGTGCCAGCAGTGAAACATCAACAGGGGGAAGCAATCAGCCCCAGCATTTT.

This clone has just a few counts. V and J are TRBV2 and TRBJ1-1; no clear D gene. This CDR3 contains 15 residues. V was trimmed by 4 bases and J by 3 bases, leaving 15 bases between them. Germline CDR1 SNHLY, CDR2 FYNNEI. DNA of the CDR3: TGTGCCAGCAGTGTCTCCCCTCGGGGATACACTGAAGCTTTCTTT. This encodes CASSVSPRGYTEAFF.

The rearrangement links TRBV4-3 to TRBJ2-1, with D uncertain. CDR3 length: 14 residues. V lost 2 bases and J lost 8, with 13 bases in between. Germline V gene lookup returns CDR1 LGHNA and CDR2 YSLEER. CDR3 nucleotides: TGCGCCAGCAGCCAAAATCATATCGGAGATGAGCAGTTCTTC. Translating it yields CASSQNHIGDEQFF.

The rearrangement joins TRBV25-1 to TRBJ1-5; 7 bases are a match to TRBD1. Germline V lookup: CDR1 MGHDK, CDR2 SYGVNS. The V and J ends lost 5 bases and 3 bases, in that order; junction bases with no gene match: 4. The CDR3 consists of 14 residues. The CDR3 loop reads CASSYTGVNQPQHF. The CDR3, as DNA: TGTGCCAGCAGTTACACAGGGGTCAATCAGCCCCAGCATTTT.

The chain links TRBV9 to TRBJ1-3, with 10 positions matching TRBD1. The CDR3 length is 16 residues. V was clipped by 3 bases and J by 0 bases; unmatched bases: 3. Germline V gene lookup returns CDR1 SGDLS and CDR2 YYNGEE. The CDR3 is CASSGRTGGSGNTIYF. For the CDR3, the DNA is TGTGCCAGCAGCGGGCGGACAGGGGGCTCTGGAAACACCATATATTTT.

The chain recombines TRBV7-3 with TRBJ2-2, with D unclear. The CDR3 is made up of 16 amino acids. V lost 0 bases, J lost 2 bases, and 10 bases lay in between. The V gene's germline CDR1 is SGHTA and CDR2 FQGTGA. CDR3 DNA sequence: TGTGCCAGCAGCTTAACGTGGAGCGCTAACACCGGGGAGCTGTTTTTT. Its translation is CASSLTWSANTGELFF.

The chain recombines TRBV30 with TRBJ2-3; TRBD2 matches at 9 bases. The CDR3 is made up of 16 amino acids. The ends lost 0 bases at V and 0 bases at J; junction bases unmatched: 4. CDR1 is GTSNPN and CDR2 is SVGIG in the germline V gene (reference sequence). CDR3 bases: TGTGCCTGGAGTGTACGGAGCGGGAGGAGCACAGATACGCAGTATTTT. Its protein product is CAWSVRSGRSTDTQYF.

This chain joins TRBV6-5 and TRBJ2-2; D not resolved. The CDR3 consists of 13 residues. Trimming left V 2 bases short and J 8 bases short, with 9 bases between. CDR1 and CDR2 from the germline V gene are MNHEY and SVGAGI. Here the CDR3 reads CASSYAMRGELFF. The CDR3 nucleotides read TGTGCCAGCAGTTACGCTATGAGAGGGGAGCTGTTTTTT.

The J gene is TRBJ1-4, the V gene TRBV10-2; no definite D call. The length of the CDR3 is 15 residues. Trimming removed 1 base from V and 4 bases from J, with 10 bases in between. CDR1 and CDR2 from the germline V gene are WSHSY and SAAADI. The CDR3: CASSEWRGLNEKLFF. The DNA for the CDR3 is TGCGCCAGCAGTGAGTGGAGAGGGCTTAATGAAAAACTGTTTTTT.

The chain links TRBV7-9 to TRBJ2-3; D gene ambiguous. In germline, CDR1 is SEHNR, CDR2 FQNEAQ (reference sequence). The CDR3 consists of 13 residues. V was cut by 4 bases and J by 0 bases, with 5 bases left in between. CDR3 region: CASSSLSTDTQYF. The CDR3 DNA reads TGTGCCAGCAGCTCCCTGAGCACAGATACGCAGTATTTT.

This sequence joins TRBV6-2 or TRBV6-3 and TRBJ2-7, with TRBD1 matching over 7 bases. V lost 4 bases and J lost 0; bases outside the gene matches: 6. The CDR3 covers 15 residues. Germline CDR1 MNHEY, CDR2 SVGEGT. The CDR3, as DNA: TGTGCCAGCAGTTCCGGACAGGTGAGCTCCTACGAGCAGTACTTC. Its translation is CASSSGQVSSYEQYF.

V gene TRBV5-4 combines with J gene TRBJ2-7; 8 nucleotides match TRBD2. After removal of 2 bases from V and 6 bases from J, the junction contained 10 bases not matched to a gene. Germline assignment: CDR1 SGHNT and CDR2 YYREEE (reference sequence). This CDR3 is 15 amino acids long. In nucleotides, the CDR3 is TGTGCCAGCAGCTTCGCGGGACTAGAGGGGCTCGAGCAGTACTTC. Its protein is CASSFAGLEGLEQYF. Complete variable domain (other parts from reference TRBV5-4 and TRBJ2-7): ETGVTQSPTHLIKTRGQQVTLRCSSQSGHNTVSWYQQALGQGPQFIFQYYREEENGRGNFPPRFSGLQFPNYSSELNVNALELDDSALYLCASSFAGLEGLEQYFGPGTRLTVT.

CDR3 region: CASSLGTSGTYNEQFF. In DNA, the CDR3 is TGTGCCAGCAGTCTGGGGACTAGCGGGACCTACAATGAGCAGTTCTTC. The chain employs TRBV2 and TRBJ2-1; 13 positions match TRBD2. The CDR3 covers 16 residues. The V gene's germline CDR1 is SNHLY and CDR2 FYNNEI. Germline trimming cut 5 bases from V and 2 bases from J; bases unmatched to any gene: 3. Full variable domain (missing parts from reference TRBV2 and TRBJ2-1): EPEVTQTPSHQVTQMGQEVILRCVPISNHLYFYWYRQILGQKVEFLVSFYNNEISEKSEIFDDQFSVERPDGSNFTLKIRSTKLEDSAMYFCASSLGTSGTYNEQFFGPGTRLTVL.

Only a few counts were recorded for this clone. The CDR3 DNA sequence: TGTGCCAGCAGCCGCGACCTAGCGGATGAGCAGTTCTTC. Its translation: CASSRDLADEQFF. The V gene is TRBV4-2, the J gene TRBJ2-1; TRBD2 agrees at 7 bases. V lost 4 bases to trimming and J lost 8 bases; unmatched junction nucleotides: 5. In germline, CDR1 is LGHNA, CDR2 YNFKEQ. CDR3 length: 13 residues.

The gene calls are TRBV29-1 and TRBJ1-1; D gene ambiguous. Trimming stripped 7 bases from V and 11 bases from J, with 14 bases between. The germline V gene has CDR1 SQVTM and CDR2 ANQGSEA. The CDR3 spans 10 residues. CDR3 region: CSAEYLEAFF. The CDR3 DNA sequence: TGCAGCGCTGAGTATTTAGAGGCTTTCTTT.

This clone was observed a handful of times. The rearrangement links TRBV28 to TRBJ2-7, with 11 bases that match TRBD2. In germline, CDR1 is MDHEN, CDR2 SYDVKM. This CDR3 spans 16 amino acids. V lost 6 bases, J lost 2 bases, and 9 bases stayed unmatched. This chain's CDR3 is CASRLPGLADTYEQYF. For the CDR3, the DNA is TGTGCCAGCAGACTCCCGGGACTAGCGGACACCTACGAGCAGTACTTC.

The chain employs TRBV2 and TRBJ2-1; 15 bases fit TRBD2. CDR3 length: 14 amino acids. The germline CDR1 and CDR2 sequences are SNHLY and FYNNEI. With V trimmed by 6 bases and J by 15 bases, 9 bases remained unmatched. The DNA for the CDR3 is TGTGCCAGCAGGGGACTAGCGGGAGGTCAATCCCCGTTCTTC. Translation gives CASRGLAGGQSPFF. The whole variable domain, filled in from reference TRBV2 and TRBJ2-1, reads EPEVTQTPSHQVTQMGQEVILRCVPISNHLYFYWYRQILGQKVEFLVSFYNNEISEKSEIFDDQFSVERPDGSNFTLKIRSTKLEDSAMYFCASRGLAGGQSPFFGPGTRLTVL.

The V gene is TRBV13, the J gene TRBJ1-2; D not resolved. There are 13 residues in the CDR3. The V end was cut by 1 base, the J end by 8 bases, with 11 bases between. The germline CDR1 and CDR2 sequences are PRHDT and FYEKMQ (reference sequence). This CDR3 reads CASSLDGVQGYTF. In DNA form, the CDR3 reads TGTGCCAGCAGCTTAGATGGTGTCCAGGGCTACACCTTC.

This chain connects TRBV3-1 (or the pseudogene TRBV3-2) to TRBJ2-1, with 9 bases that match TRBD2. V was pared by 8 bases and J by 5 bases, with 7 bases of the junction left unmatched. This CDR3 region has 14 residues. Germline CDR1 LGHDT, CDR2 YNNKEL (reference sequence). This CDR3 is CASGLGGRDNEQFF. CDR3 nucleotides: TGTGCCAGCGGTCTGGGCGGGAGGGACAATGAGCAGTTCTTC.